Listed below are T cell receptor beta chains from one sample, sequenced in a study of cytomegalovirus exposure and HLA in healthy donors. Profiling relied on immunoSEQ multiplex PCR, and the TCRdb table lists in-frame clones only, not all of them. The sample yields about 110,000 clones, over 75% seen once. The sequenced sample was PBMCs. Every receptor here comes from a woman in her late teens or twenties in good health and CMV-seronegative. Each CDR3 is given with its conserved first and last residue. Each record gives: D gene, V gene, clone size, J gene, CDR3 DNA, CDR3 protein. A D gene is named only where the DNA matches it firmly. A clone size is listed for some rows: how often the clone was seen (once, few, many), or a class if it is expanded.

D: -
V: TRBV6-6
size: few
J: TRBJ1-1
DNA: TGTGCCAGCAGTTATGGCGGACAGCTCGGTGACACTGAAGCTTTCTTT
CDR3: CASSYGGQLGDTEAFF

D: TRBD1
V: TRBV4-1
size: few
J: TRBJ1-1
DNA: TGCGCCAGCAGGATAACAGGGGTGGAGAACACTGAAGCTTTCTTT
CDR3: CASRITGVENTEAFF

D: TRBD1
V: TRBV19
size: -
J: TRBJ1-2
DNA: TGTGCCAGTAGTATCCCGGGACAGGGGATTTCTGGCTACACCTTC
CDR3: CASSIPGQGISGYTF

D: -
V: TRBV13
size: -
J: TRBJ1-1
DNA: TGTGCCAGCAGGGGAGAGCGGGCCTTGAACACTGAAGCTTTCTTT
CDR3: CASRGERALNTEAFF

D: -
V: TRBV7-8
size: -
J: TRBJ1-2
DNA: TGTGCCAGCAGCTTAGAGGGGGGGAAAATATATGGCTACACCTTC
CDR3: CASSLEGGKIYGYTF

D: -
V: TRBV7-9
size: -
J: TRBJ2-4
DNA: TGTGCCAGCAGCTTACCCCAAGGAGAAGCCAAAAACATTCAGTACTTC
CDR3: CASSLPQGEAKNIQYF

D: -
V: TRBV6-6
size: -
J: TRBJ1-1
DNA: TGTGCCAGCAATCTAATGAGCACTGAAGCTTTCTTT
CDR3: CASNLMSTEAFF

D: -
V: TRBV5-1
size: -
J: TRBJ1-1
DNA: TGCGCCAGCAGCTTGGCAGGGACTAACACTGAAGCTTTCTTT
CDR3: CASSLAGTNTEAFF

D: TRBD2
V: TRBV18
size: -
J: TRBJ2-1
DNA: TGTGCCAGCTCCCCGGGGACTAGCGGTACCTACAATGAGCAGTTCTTC
CDR3: CASSPGTSGTYNEQFF

D: -
V: TRBV29-1
size: once
J: TRBJ1-1
DNA: TGCAGCGTTGAACGGCAGACATACACTGAAGCTTTCTTT
CDR3: CSVERQTYTEAFF

D: -
V: TRBV23-1
size: -
J: TRBJ2-3
DNA: TGCGACCGGGACTCACCAGATACGCAGTATTTT
CDR3: CDRDSPDTQYF

D: -
V: TRBV18
size: -
J: TRBJ2-5
DNA: TGTGCCAGCTCACCACAGACGGGAGAAGAGACCCAGTACTTC
CDR3: CASSPQTGEETQYF

D: TRBD1
V: TRBV2
size: -
J: TRBJ1-4
DNA: TGTGCCAGTTACAGGGGTTCTGAAAAACTGTTTTTT
CDR3: CASYRGSEKLFF

D: -
V: TRBV4-1
size: -
J: TRBJ2-6
DNA: TGCGCCAGCAGCCAAGAGGATCTGGGGGCGACTGGGGCCAACGTCCTGACTTTC
CDR3: CASSQEDLGATGANVLTF

D: TRBD1
V: TRBV10-3
size: -
J: TRBJ1-1
DNA: TGTGCCATCAGGGGGGGACAGACGAACACTGAAGCTTTCTTT
CDR3: CAIRGGQTNTEAFF

D: TRBD1
V: TRBV27
size: -
J: TRBJ2-4
DNA: TGTGCCAGCAGTTTCGGACAGGGGGCTGGAAACATTCAGTACTTC
CDR3: CASSFGQGAGNIQYF

D: -
V: TRBV11-3
size: once
J: TRBJ2-7
DNA: TGTTTTACACCTTCAACTATACCCTCCTACGAGCAGTACTTC
CDR3: CFTPSTIPSYEQYF

D: -
V: TRBV30
size: once
J: TRBJ1-6
DNA: TGTGCCTGGACCGTCAACAGGGTACGCTCACCCCTCCACTTT
CDR3: CAWTVNRVRSPLHF

D: -
V: TRBV5-1
size: once
J: TRBJ2-1
DNA: TGCGCCAGCAGCTTGGAAGGTAGGGGTGAGCAGTTCTTC
CDR3: CASSLEGRGEQFF

D: -
V: TRBV14
size: -
J: TRBJ1-1
DNA: TGTGCCAGCAGCCAGGCGGGAATGAACACTGAAGCTTTCTTT
CDR3: CASSQAGMNTEAFF

D: TRBD1
V: TRBV7-6
size: once
J: TRBJ2-5
DNA: TGTGCCAGCAGCTTAGTCAGACAGGGAGAGACCCAGTACTTC
CDR3: CASSLVRQGETQYF

D: TRBD2
V: TRBV2
size: -
J: TRBJ2-3
DNA: TGTGCCAGCAGTGATCTTGCGGGAGCAGATACGCAGTATTTT
CDR3: CASSDLAGADTQYF

D: -
V: TRBV2
size: once
J: TRBJ2-5
DNA: TGTGCCAGCTCCGGCTGGGGCCATCAAGAGACCCAGTACTTC
CDR3: CASSGWGHQETQYF

D: -
V: TRBV30
size: -
J: TRBJ1-1
DNA: TGTGGCTGTGCGCGAGTCGGGGTGAGCACTGAAGCTTTCTTT
CDR3: CGCARVGVSTEAFF

D: -
V: TRBV2
size: -
J: TRBJ2-1
DNA: TGTGCCAGCAGACCCCAGGGGGGAAACAATGAGCAGTTCTTC
CDR3: CASRPQGGNNEQFF

D: TRBD2
V: TRBV19
size: -
J: TRBJ2-1
DNA: TGTGCCAGTAGTACGACTAGCGGGAGCAGAGATGAGCAGTTCTTC
CDR3: CASSTTSGSRDEQFF

D: -
V: TRBV11-1
size: -
J: TRBJ2-5
DNA: TGTGCCAGCAGCTTAGGGGCAGAAGAGACCCAGTACTTC
CDR3: CASSLGAEETQYF

D: TRBD1
V: TRBV19
size: -
J: TRBJ1-1
DNA: TGTGCCAGTAGTGCCGGGACAGGCCTAAACACTGAAGCTTTCTTT
CDR3: CASSAGTGLNTEAFF

D: TRBD1
V: TRBV6-6
size: -
J: TRBJ2-7
DNA: TGTGCCAGCAGAACAGGGGGTAGCGACGAGCAGTACTTC
CDR3: CASRTGGSDEQYF

D: -
V: TRBV13
size: -
J: TRBJ1-1
DNA: TGTGCCAGCAGCTTCTATCGCCAAGAAGCTTTCTTT
CDR3: CASSFYRQEAFF

D: -
V: TRBV5-4
size: -
J: TRBJ2-3
DNA: TGTGCCAGCAGCTTGTACACGGGGAGCACAGATACGCAGTATTTT
CDR3: CASSLYTGSTDTQYF

D: TRBD1
V: TRBV5-1
size: -
J: TRBJ2-2
DNA: TGCGCCAGCAGCGTAAACAGGGGCACGGGCACCGGGGAGCTGTTTTTT
CDR3: CASSVNRGTGTGELFF

D: -
V: TRBV7-2
size: -
J: TRBJ2-1
DNA: TGTGCCAGCAGCTTAGAGGCTAGCAGGAATGAGCAGTTCTTC
CDR3: CASSLEASRNEQFF

D: TRBD1
V: TRBV29-1
size: -
J: TRBJ2-1
DNA: TGCAGCGTCGTCGACAGGGACGACTCCTACAATGAGCAGTTCTTC
CDR3: CSVVDRDDSYNEQFF